This paragraph reports one TCR beta chain. Antigen: not known. These data come from a study of CD8 T cell repertoires and HIV-1 epitope variants. Turning to the study itself: Control wells had CMV/EBV/flu peptides, negative Ebola AY9, or no peptide. Epitopes were three Gag families plus Nef HW9 and YT9. Study findings and constraints: Five or six clonotypes recognized Nef KF9, one HW9, none TAALDMSHF.

CDR1 is SGHDT and CDR2 is YYEEEE in the germline V gene. This CDR3 is built from 14 residues. The V and J ends lost 0 bases and 4 bases respectively, with 10 bases between them. Measured with immunoSEQ multiplex PCR; TCRdb has only the in-frame clones, and not every one. The sample contains about 5,600 clones, 50% to 75% of which appear only once. The clonotype originates from a male donor with HIV. The source material was cultured CD8+ T cells derived from PBMCs. The chain employs TRBV5-6 and TRBJ1-1; D call uncertain. CDR3 nucleotide sequence: TGTGCCAGCAGCTTGGAAGGTCCTTTCACTGAAGCTTTCTTT. The encoded protein is CASSLEGPFTEAFF.